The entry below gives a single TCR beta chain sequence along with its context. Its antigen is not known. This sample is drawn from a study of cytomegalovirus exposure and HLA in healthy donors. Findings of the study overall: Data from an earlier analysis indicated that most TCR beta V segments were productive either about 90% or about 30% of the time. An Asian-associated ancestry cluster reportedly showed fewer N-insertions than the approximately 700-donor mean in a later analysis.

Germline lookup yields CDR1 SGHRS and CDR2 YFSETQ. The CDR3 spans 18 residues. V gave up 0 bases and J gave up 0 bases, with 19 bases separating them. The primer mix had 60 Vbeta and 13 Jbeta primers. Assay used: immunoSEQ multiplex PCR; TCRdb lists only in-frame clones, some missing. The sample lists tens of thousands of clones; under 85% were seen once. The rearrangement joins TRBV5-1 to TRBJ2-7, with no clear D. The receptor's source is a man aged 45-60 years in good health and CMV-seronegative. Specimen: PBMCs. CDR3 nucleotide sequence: TGCGCCAGCAGCTTGGAATCACGAGGCTATACGAGCTCCTACGAGCAGTACTTC. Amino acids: CASSLESRGYTSSYEQYF.